This is a list of T cell receptor beta chains from one sample in a study of T-cell reconstitution after alpha-beta-depleted transplantation in children. Via MiXCR, TCRdb re-called the PCR reads, giving one row per CDR3 protein. The profile shows 500,000 to 750,000 distinct CDR3 sequences, approximately 30% of them singletons. The material sequenced was PBMCs, taken before TCRalphabeta/CD19-depleted stem cell transplant. These receptors were taken from a boy younger than two with Wiskott-Aldrich syndrome, due to receive a stem cell transplant. Both conserved end residues are part of each CDR3. The D gene is left open where the match is weak. The size field is filled for only some rows; it gives once, few, many or a size class.

abundance	v_gene	j_gene	d_gene	CDR3aa	CDR3nt
.	TRBV10-3	TRBJ2-5	TRBD2	CAISAQGSGRQETQYF	TGTGCCATCAGTGCCCAGGGTAGCGGGAGGCAAGAGACCCAGTACTTC
.	TRBV4-1	TRBJ2-1	TRBD2	CASGGGLSGSRYNEQFF	TGCGCCAGCGGGGGAGGTCTAAGCGGGAGTCGCTACAATGAGCAGTTCTTC
.	TRBV12-3/TRBV12-4	TRBJ2-7	.	CASSAGTPSGIYEQYF	TGTGCCAGCAGTGCCGGGACTCCATCGGGGATCTACGAGCAGTACTTC
.	TRBV12-3/TRBV12-4	TRBJ2-1	.	CASSPREFGYNEQFF	TGTGCCAGCAGTCCCCGGGAGTTCGGCTACAATGAGCAGTTCTTC
.	TRBV9	TRBJ2-7	.	CASNSGTALSEQYF	TGTGCCAGCAACTCCGGGACTGCGCTGAGCGAGCAGTACTTC
few	TRBV12-3/TRBV12-4	TRBJ2-3	.	CASSLMGRGTDTQYF	TGTGCCAGCAGTTTAATGGGTAGGGGCACAGATACGCAGTATTTT
.	TRBV5-1	TRBJ2-7	TRBD1	CASSAGLTGNEQYF	TGCGCCAGCAGCGCCGGCTTGACAGGGAACGAGCAGTACTTC
.	TRBV18	TRBJ2-5	TRBD2	CASSELAGVPETQYF	TGTGCCAGCTCTGAACTGGCGGGAGTTCCAGAGACCCAGTACTTC
.	TRBV5-1	TRBJ2-1	TRBD2	CASIGGLAGVDEQFF	TGCGCCAGCATCGGGGGACTAGCGGGAGTGGATGAGCAGTTCTTC
.	TRBV28	TRBJ2-5	.	CASSLTWDGQETQYF	TGTGCCAGCAGTCTCACGTGGGACGGCCAAGAGACCCAGTACTTC
few	TRBV25-1	TRBJ2-2	TRBD1	CASSSPGTGFTGELFF	TGTGCCAGCAGTTCCCCCGGGACAGGCTTCACCGGGGAGCTGTTTTTT
.	TRBV20-1	TRBJ1-1	TRBD1	CSAPPRTGGAYSEAFF	TGCAGTGCTCCACCCCGGACAGGGGGCGCGTACTCTGAAGCTTTCTTT